This is a list of T cell receptor beta chains from one sample in a study of blood T cell repertoires in COVID-19. The table came from immunoSEQ multiplex PCR; TCRdb's copy has only in-frame clones and leaves some out. The sample has some 450,000 clones, around 88% seen once; the top ten hold roughly an eighth. The sample comprised peripheral blood. These receptors were obtained from a woman in her fifties or sixties with COVID-19, enrolled during active disease. CDR3s include the opening cysteine and the closing phenylalanine or tryptophan. D genes are given only for firm matches. Only part of the rows carry a size: once, few, many, or a class if the clone is expanded.

TRBD2	TRBV29-1	NA	TRBJ2-7	CSVRRGLPGGYEQYF	TGCAGCGTTCGAAGGGGCCTTCCGGGGGGCTACGAGCAGTACTTC
NA	TRBV11-1	NA	TRBJ2-7	CASSTMEGPRYEQYF	TGTGCCAGCAGCACAATGGAGGGCCCCCGGTACGAGCAGTACTTC
NA	TRBV11-3	NA	TRBJ1-3	CASSRHAGPGNTIYF	TGTGCCAGCAGCCGACACGCAGGTCCTGGAAACACCATATATTTT
NA	TRBV3-1/TRBV3-2	NA	TRBJ1-2	CASSQDGGNYGYTF	TGTGCCAGCAGCCAAGATGGGGGGAACTATGGCTACACCTTC
NA	TRBV9	once	TRBJ2-3	CASSVDSQPTDTQYF	TGTGCCAGCAGCGTAGACAGCCAGCCCACAGATACGCAGTATTTT
NA	TRBV20-1	once	TRBJ2-1	CSASRGSSYNEQFF	TGCAGTGCTAGTAGAGGGAGCTCCTACAATGAGCAGTTCTTC
TRBD1	TRBV7-9	few	TRBJ1-2	CASSLGTGRLWGYTF	TGTGCCAGCAGCTTAGGGACAGGGCGGCTATGGGGCTACACCTTC
TRBD2	TRBV18	NA	TRBJ2-1	CASSPRAGGYNEQFF	TGTGCCAGCTCACCAAGAGCGGGGGGTTACAATGAGCAGTTCTTC
NA	TRBV30	NA	TRBJ1-6	CAWSVGSYNSPLHF	TGTGCCTGGAGTGTGGGCAGTTATAATTCACCCCTCCACTTT
NA	TRBV6-1	NA	TRBJ2-3	CASSEGVGQGTDTQYF	TGTGCCAGCAGTGAAGGAGTGGGGCAGGGCACAGATACGCAGTATTTT
TRBD2	TRBV7-2	once	TRBJ2-1	CATHTSDEQFF	TGTGCTACCCACACTAGCGATGAGCAGTTCTTC
TRBD2	TRBV25-1	NA	TRBJ2-1	CASSERARGGPGEQFF	TGTGCCAGCAGTGAAAGGGCGCGGGGGGGCCCCGGTGAGCAGTTCTTC
NA	TRBV11-2	once	TRBJ1-2	CASTRGDYGYTF	TGTGCCAGCACCCGGGGAGACTATGGCTACACCTTC
TRBD1	TRBV5-4	NA	TRBJ1-6	CASSPTGDRGRKSPLHF	TGTGCCAGCAGCCCCACGGGAGACAGGGGTAGAAAGTCACCCCTCCACTTT
NA	TRBV30	NA	TRBJ2-1	CAWASGAGYFF	NA
NA	TRBV20-1	NA	TRBJ1-2	CSAREVGYTF	TGCAGTGCCAGGGAGGTTGGCTACACCTTC
TRBD1	TRBV12-3/TRBV12-4	few	TRBJ1-1	CASSWDSTEAFF	TGTGCCAGCAGTTGGGACAGCACTGAAGCTTTCTTT
NA	TRBV5-6	NA	TRBJ2-2	CASSLRVVYFGELFF	TGTGCCAGCAGCCTCAGGGTCGTCTATTTCGGGGAGCTGTTTTTT
TRBD2	TRBV5-1	NA	TRBJ2-5	CASSLGRIAGEKTQYF	TGCGCCAGCAGCTTAGGGAGGATAGCGGGGGAAAAGACCCAGTACTTC
TRBD1	TRBV28	NA	TRBJ1-1	CAIRVGTGPEAFF	TGTGCCATCCGAGTAGGGACAGGGCCCGAGGCTTTCTTT
TRBD2	TRBV2	NA	TRBJ2-3	CASSGRLAGGPSTDTQYF	TGTGCCAGCAGTGGACGACTAGCGGGCGGGCCTAGCACAGATACGCAGTATTTT
NA	TRBV5-1	NA	TRBJ1-2	CASSSPGLGDGYTF	TGCGCCAGCAGCTCCCCCGGGCTAGGGGATGGCTACACCTTC
NA	TRBV7-8	NA	TRBJ1-1	CASSLLTRFNTEAFF	TGTGCCAGCAGCTTACTAACCCGGTTTAACACTGAAGCTTTCTTT
NA	TRBV5-4	NA	TRBJ1-6	CASSPTVPDNSPLHF	TGTGCCAGCAGCCCCACAGTGCCGGATAATTCACCCCTCCACTTT
TRBD1	TRBV12-3/TRBV12-4	NA	TRBJ2-7	CASTLQGAREQYF	TGTGCCAGCACCCTACAGGGGGCGCGTGAGCAGTACTTC
TRBD1	TRBV5-1	few	TRBJ2-3	CASSLGGTGDTDTQYF	TGCGCCAGCAGCTTGGGGGGGACAGGGGACACAGATACGCAGTATTTT
TRBD1	TRBV29-1	NA	TRBJ2-3	CSVRTGEDTQYF	TGCAGCGTACGGACAGGGGAAGATACGCAGTATTTT
TRBD2	TRBV7-9	once	TRBJ2-5	CASSNGLLAGLETQYF	TGTGCCAGCAGTAACGGACTTCTAGCGGGGCTAGAGACCCAGTACTTC
NA	TRBV28	NA	TRBJ1-6	CASSLRQVSSPLHF	TGTGCCAGCAGCCTTCGCCAGGTCTCCTCACCCCTCCACTTT
TRBD1	TRBV11-1	NA	TRBJ2-3	CASSRDGQGWDTQYF	TGTGCCAGCAGCCGCGACGGACAGGGGTGGGATACGCAGTATTTT
TRBD2	TRBV6-6	NA	TRBJ2-3	CASSLSTSGTDTQYF	TGTGCCAGCAGTTTATCGACTAGCGGGACAGATACGCAGTATTTT
NA	TRBV9	NA	TRBJ2-2	CASSAFTGELFF	TGTGCCAGCAGCGCGTTCACCGGGGAGCTGTTTTTT
NA	TRBV18	once	TRBJ1-2	CASSPARDPPVGGYTF	TGTGCCAGCTCACCCGCCAGGGATCCACCGGTCGGCGGCTACACCTTC
NA	TRBV30	NA	TRBJ2-3	CAWTSQGTDTQYF	TGTGCCTGGACAAGCCAGGGCACAGATACGCAGTATTTT
NA	TRBV4-2	NA	TRBJ2-5	CASSQVEARETQYF	TGTGCCAGCAGCCAAGTAGAAGCGCGGGAGACCCAGTACTTC
NA	TRBV30	NA	TRBJ1-4	CAWSWGPRNEKLFF	TGTGCCTGGAGCTGGGGCCCGCGAAATGAAAAACTGTTTTTT
NA	TRBV27	NA	TRBJ2-1	CASSLSFTINEQFF	TGTGCCAGCAGTTTATCGTTTACAATCAATGAGCAGTTCTTC
TRBD1	TRBV5-1	NA	TRBJ2-4	CASSLGRDREEAKNIQYF	TGCGCCAGCAGCTTGGGACGGGACAGGGAAGAGGCCAAAAACATTCAGTACTTC
NA	TRBV27	NA	TRBJ2-5	CASSLALGGETQYF	TGTGCCAGCAGCCTAGCTCTGGGAGGCGAGACCCAGTACTTC